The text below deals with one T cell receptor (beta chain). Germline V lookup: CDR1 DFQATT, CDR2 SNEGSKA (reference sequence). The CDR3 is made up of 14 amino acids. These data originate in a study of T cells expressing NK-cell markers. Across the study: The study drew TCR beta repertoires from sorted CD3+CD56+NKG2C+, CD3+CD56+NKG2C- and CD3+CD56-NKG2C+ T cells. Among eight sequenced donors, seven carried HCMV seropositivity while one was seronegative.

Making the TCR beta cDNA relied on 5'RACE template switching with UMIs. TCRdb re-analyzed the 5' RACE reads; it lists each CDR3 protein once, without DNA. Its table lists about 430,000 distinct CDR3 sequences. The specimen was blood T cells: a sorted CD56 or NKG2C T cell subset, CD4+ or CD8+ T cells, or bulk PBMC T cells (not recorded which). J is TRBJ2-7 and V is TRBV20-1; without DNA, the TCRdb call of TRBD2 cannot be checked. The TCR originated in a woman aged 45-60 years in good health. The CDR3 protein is CSARGISGSSEQYF.